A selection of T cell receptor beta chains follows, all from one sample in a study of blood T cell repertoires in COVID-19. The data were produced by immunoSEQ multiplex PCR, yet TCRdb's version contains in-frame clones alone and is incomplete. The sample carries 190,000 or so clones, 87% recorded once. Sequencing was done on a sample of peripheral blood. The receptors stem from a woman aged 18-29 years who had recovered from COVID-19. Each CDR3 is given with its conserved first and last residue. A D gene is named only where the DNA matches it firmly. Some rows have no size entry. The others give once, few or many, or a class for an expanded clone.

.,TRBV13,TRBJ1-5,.,CASSLGGEGQPQHF,TGTGCCAGCAGCTTAGGAGGGGAAGGGCAGCCCCAGCATTTT
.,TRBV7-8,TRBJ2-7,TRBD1,CASSARDRAYEQYF,TGTGCCAGCAGCGCCCGGGACAGGGCCTACGAGCAGTACTTC
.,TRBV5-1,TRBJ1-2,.,CASRFSSGNYGYTF,TGCGCCAGCAGATTTTCCTCGGGTAACTATGGCTACACCTTC
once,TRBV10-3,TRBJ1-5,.,CAISEGGQFNQPQHF,TGTGCCATCAGTGAGGGAGGGCAGTTCAATCAGCCCCAGCATTTT
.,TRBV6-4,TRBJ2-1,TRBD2,CASSDTGGLAIDEQFF,TGTGCCAGCAGTGACACGGGGGGACTAGCGATTGATGAGCAGTTCTTC
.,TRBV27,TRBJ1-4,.,CASSFLVGGRYEKLFF,TGTGCCAGCAGTTTTCTAGTGGGGGGGCGGTATGAAAAACTGTTTTTT
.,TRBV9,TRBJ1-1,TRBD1,CASSSGRGDTEAFF,TGTGCCAGCAGCTCCGGCAGGGGGGACACTGAAGCTTTCTTT
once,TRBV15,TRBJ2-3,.,CATSQGGYGTDTQYF,TGTGCCACCAGCCAAGGAGGTTACGGCACAGATACGCAGTATTTT
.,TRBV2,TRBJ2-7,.,CARLAASGYEQYF,TGTGCCAGATTAGCGGCCTCTGGGTACGAGCAGTACTTC
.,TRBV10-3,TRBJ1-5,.,CAISDTAEEFSQPQHF,TGTGCCATCAGTGATACTGCGGAAGAATTTTCGCAGCCCCAGCATTTT
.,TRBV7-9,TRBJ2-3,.,CASSSGQILTDTQYF,TGTGCCAGCAGCTCAGGACAGATCCTCACAGATACGCAGTATTTT
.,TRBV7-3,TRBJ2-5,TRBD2,CASSPIWSGRARQETQYF,TGTGCCAGCAGCCCAATCTGGTCTGGGAGGGCTCGGCAAGAGACCCAGTACTTC
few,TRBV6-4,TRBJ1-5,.,CASSDQPQGNQPQHF,TGTGCCAGCAGTGACCAGCCGCAGGGCAATCAGCCCCAGCATTTT
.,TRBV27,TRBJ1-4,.,CASSPFGQPFNEKLFF,TGTGCCAGCAGTCCGTTCGGACAGCCCTTTAATGAAAAACTGTTTTTT
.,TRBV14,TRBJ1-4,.,CASSRYNEKLFF,TGTGCCAGCAGCCGCTATAATGAAAAACTGTTTTTT
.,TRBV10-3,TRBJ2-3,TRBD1,CAISSKDRVGTDTQYF,TGTGCCATCAGTTCGAAGGACAGGGTAGGAACAGATACGCAGTATTTT
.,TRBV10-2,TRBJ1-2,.,CASGSSNYGYTF,TGCGCCAGCGGCAGTTCGAACTATGGCTACACCTTC
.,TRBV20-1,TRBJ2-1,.,CSAPAGREQFF,TGCAGTGCTCCGGCGGGACGTGAGCAGTTCTTC
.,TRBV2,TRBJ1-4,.,CASSRQGGEKLFF,TGTGCCAGCAGTAGGCAGGGTGGTGAAAAACTGTTTTTT
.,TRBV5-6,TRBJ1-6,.,CASSTTWTAINSPLHF,TGTGCCAGCAGCACAACCTGGACAGCAATAAATTCACCCCTCCACTTT
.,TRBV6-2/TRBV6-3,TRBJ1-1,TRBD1,CASSYSQGGNTEAFF,TGTGCCAGCAGTTACTCTCAGGGGGGGAACACTGAAGCTTTCTTT
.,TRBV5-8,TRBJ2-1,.,CASSLLEGNFLSEQFF,TGTGCCAGCAGCTTGCTGGAGGGAAATTTTTTGAGTGAGCAGTTCTTC
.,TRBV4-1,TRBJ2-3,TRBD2,CASGAGGTDTQYF,TGCGCCAGCGGCGCGGGGGGCACAGATACGCAGTATTTT
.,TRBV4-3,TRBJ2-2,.,CASSQESTRIGELFF,TGCGCCAGCAGCCAAGAATCGACACGGATCGGGGAGCTGTTTTTT
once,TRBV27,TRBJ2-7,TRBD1,CASSLTGAIYEQYF,TGTGCCAGCAGTTTAACAGGGGCTATCTACGAGCAGTACTTC